A single count supports the clone carrying this TCR beta chain. In the original processing: Counts of nucleated cells, estimated from reference gene primer amplification, were obtained. Assay used: immunoSEQ multiplex PCR; TCRdb lists only in-frame clones, some missing. The V and J calls and clone size were taken over from that table, and D and trimming were inferred from the DNA. This sample has fewer than 200,000 clones; roughly 88% occur once, and the top ten carry 9.8%. These data are taken from a study of blood T cell repertoires in COVID-19. Looking at the study overall: The samples span acute and convalescent COVID-19 from the United States, Italy and Spain. PBMCs, B-cell-depleted T cells, or T cells provided the cDNA or gDNA that made up the material.

Trimming pared 6 bases from V and 10 bases from J, leaving 10 bases between. This CDR3 has 12 residues. The genes are TRBV12-3 or TRBV12-4 and TRBJ1-6, with TRBD1 as a possible D gene (6 bases). The receptor's source is a woman aged 80 or over with acute or convalescent COVID-19. Sequencing was carried out using peripheral blood. In nucleotides, the CDR3 is TGTGCCAGCAGCCCAGGGGTATCACCCCTCCACTTT. Residues: CASSPGVSPLHF.